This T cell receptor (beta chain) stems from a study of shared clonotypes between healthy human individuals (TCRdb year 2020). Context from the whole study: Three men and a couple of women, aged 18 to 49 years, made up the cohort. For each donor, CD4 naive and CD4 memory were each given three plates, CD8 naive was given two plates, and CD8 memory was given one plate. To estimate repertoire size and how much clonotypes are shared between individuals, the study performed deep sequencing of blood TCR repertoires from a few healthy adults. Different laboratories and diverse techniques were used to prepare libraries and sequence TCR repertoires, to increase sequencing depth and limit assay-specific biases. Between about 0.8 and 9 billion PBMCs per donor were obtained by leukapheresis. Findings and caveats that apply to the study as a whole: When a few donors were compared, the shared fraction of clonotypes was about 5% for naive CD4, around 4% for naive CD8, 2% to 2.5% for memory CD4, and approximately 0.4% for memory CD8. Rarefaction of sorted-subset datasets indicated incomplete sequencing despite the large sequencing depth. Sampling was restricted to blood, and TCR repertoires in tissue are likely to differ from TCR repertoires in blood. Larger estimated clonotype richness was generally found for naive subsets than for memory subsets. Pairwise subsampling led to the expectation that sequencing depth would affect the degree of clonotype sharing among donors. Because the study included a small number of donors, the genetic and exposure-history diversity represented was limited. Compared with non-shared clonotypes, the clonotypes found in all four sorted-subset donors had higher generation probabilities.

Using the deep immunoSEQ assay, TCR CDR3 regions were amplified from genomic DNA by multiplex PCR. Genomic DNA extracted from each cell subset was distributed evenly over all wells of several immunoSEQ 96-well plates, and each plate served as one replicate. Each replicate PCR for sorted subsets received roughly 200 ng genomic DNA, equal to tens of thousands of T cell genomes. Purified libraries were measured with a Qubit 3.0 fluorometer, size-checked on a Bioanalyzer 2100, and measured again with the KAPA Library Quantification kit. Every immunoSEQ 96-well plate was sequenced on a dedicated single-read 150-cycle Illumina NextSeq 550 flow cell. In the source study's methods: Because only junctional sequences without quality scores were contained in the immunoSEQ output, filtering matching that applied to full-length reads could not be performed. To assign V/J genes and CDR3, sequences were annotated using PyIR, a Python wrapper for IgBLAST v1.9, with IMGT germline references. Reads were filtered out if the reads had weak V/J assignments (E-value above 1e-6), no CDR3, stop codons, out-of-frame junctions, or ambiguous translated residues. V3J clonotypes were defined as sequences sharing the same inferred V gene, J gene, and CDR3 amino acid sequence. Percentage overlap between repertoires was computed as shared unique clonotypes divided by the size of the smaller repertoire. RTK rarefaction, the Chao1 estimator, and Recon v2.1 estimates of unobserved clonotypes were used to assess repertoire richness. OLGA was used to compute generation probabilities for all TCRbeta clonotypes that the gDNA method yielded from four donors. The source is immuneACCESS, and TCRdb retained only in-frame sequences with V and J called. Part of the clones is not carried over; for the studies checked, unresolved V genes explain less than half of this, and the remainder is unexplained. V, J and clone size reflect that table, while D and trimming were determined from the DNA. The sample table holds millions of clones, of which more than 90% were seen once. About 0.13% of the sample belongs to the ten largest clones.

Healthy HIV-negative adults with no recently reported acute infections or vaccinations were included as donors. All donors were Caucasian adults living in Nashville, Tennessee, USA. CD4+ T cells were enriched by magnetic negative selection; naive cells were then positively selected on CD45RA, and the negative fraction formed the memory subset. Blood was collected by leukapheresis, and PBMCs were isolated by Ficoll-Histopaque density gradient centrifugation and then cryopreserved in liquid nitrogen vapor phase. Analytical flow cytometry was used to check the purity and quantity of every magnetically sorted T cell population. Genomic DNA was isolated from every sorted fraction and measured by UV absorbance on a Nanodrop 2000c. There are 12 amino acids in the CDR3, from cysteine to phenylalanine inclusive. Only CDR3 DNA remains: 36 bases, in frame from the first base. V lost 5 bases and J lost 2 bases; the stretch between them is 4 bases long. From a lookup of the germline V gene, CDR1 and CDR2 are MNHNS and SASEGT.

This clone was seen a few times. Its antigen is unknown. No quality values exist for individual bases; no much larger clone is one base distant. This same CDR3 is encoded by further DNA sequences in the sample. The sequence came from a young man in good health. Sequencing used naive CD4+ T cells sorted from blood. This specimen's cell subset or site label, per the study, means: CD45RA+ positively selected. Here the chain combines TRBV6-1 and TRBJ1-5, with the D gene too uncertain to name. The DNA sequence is TGTGCCAGCAGTAGGGGCAATCAGCCCCAGCATTTT. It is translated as CASSRGNQPQHF.